These 15 T cell receptor beta chains were all obtained from the same sample, sequenced in a study of cytomegalovirus exposure and HLA in healthy donors. Profiled with immunoSEQ multiplex PCR; TCRdb holds only in-frame clones, not every one. The table shows 150,000 to 160,000 clones, with 86% occurring only once. Sequenced input: PBMCs. The origin of the receptors is a human donor in good health.

The chain couples TRBV4-2 to TRBJ2-1, with 11 nucleotides matching TRBD2. The germline gives CDR1 LGHNA, CDR2 YNFKEQ. The CDR3 spans 16 residues. The ends lost 4 bases at V and 9 bases at J; junction bases unmatched: 11. The CDR3 spells CASSPLAGGPGGEQFF. The CDR3 DNA follows: TGTGCCAGCAGCCCCTTAGCGGGAGGGCCAGGGGGTGAGCAGTTCTTC.

The chain combines TRBV29-1 with TRBJ1-6; weak D call: TRBD1 (5 bases). This CDR3 is 13 amino acids long. Germline-derived CDR1 and CDR2 are SQVTM and ANQGSEA. With 4 bases removed from V and 7 bases from J, the gap between germline ends came to 11 bases. CDR3 coding DNA: TGCAGCGTTGGTCAGGGCCGGAATTCACCCCTCCACTTT. This gives the protein CSVGQGRNSPLHF.

V gene TRBV25-1 combines with J gene TRBJ1-2, with D tentatively TRBD1 (6 bases). Germline V gene lookup returns CDR1 MGHDK and CDR2 SYGVNS. With 9 bases removed from V and 4 bases from J, the gap between germline ends came to 21 bases. The CDR3 contains 15 residues. CDR3 amino acids: CASSPLSTGIYGYTF. CDR3 coding DNA: TGTGCCAGTTCCCCCCTCTCGACAGGAATCTATGGCTACACCTTC.

The V gene is TRBV15, the J gene TRBJ1-2; D is unclear. Between the trimmed V and J ends, which lost 1 base and 2 bases, there was a span of 5 bases. The CDR3 totals 13 residues. CDR1 is LNHNV and CDR2 is YYDKDF in the germline V gene (reference sequence). The CDR3 region has the DNA TGTGCCACCAGCAGAGGGCCAAACTATGGCTACACCTTC. This translates into CATSRGPNYGYTF.

This chain's CDR3 is CAGRRTGTTGELFF. CDR3 bases: TGTGCCGGACGTCGGACAGGGACCACCGGGGAGCTGTTTTTT. The chain is built from TRBV6-6 and TRBJ2-2, with 8 bases matching TRBD1. The germline V gene has CDR1 MNHNY and CDR2 SVGAGI (reference sequence). The J segment lost 4 bases and the V segment lost 11 bases, leaving 9 bases of the junction unmatched. The CDR3 runs to 14 residues.

Only one count was recorded for this clone. This sequence joins TRBV29-1 and TRBJ1-3; D ambiguous. This CDR3 region has 15 residues. V was pared by 1 base and J by 0 bases, with 10 bases between. Germline CDR1 reads SQVTM; CDR2 reads ANQGSEA. The CDR3 loop reads CSVEVQSLSGNTIYF. The CDR3 DNA is TGCAGCGTTGAAGTGCAGTCCCTCTCTGGAAACACCATATATTTT.

This clone was observed once. The CDR3: CASSLNYRWNEQFF. The CDR3 nucleotides are TGTGCCAGCAGCTTGAACTATCGTTGGAATGAGCAGTTCTTC. The rearrangement uses TRBV5-4 and TRBJ2-1; no clear D. This CDR3 is built from 14 residues. Germline V gene data show CDR1 as SGHNT and CDR2 as YYREEE (reference sequence). The V end lost 1 base, the J end lost 7 bases, and 12 bases lay between the germline ends. The whole variable domain, filled in from reference TRBV5-4 and TRBJ2-1, reads ETGVTQSPTHLIKTRGQQVTLRCSSQSGHNTVSWYQQALGQGPQFIFQYYREEENGRGNFPPRFSGLQFPNYSSELNVNALELDDSALYLCASSLNYRWNEQFFGPGTRLTVL.

The genes are TRBV9 and TRBJ2-5; 10 bases align to TRBD2. J was trimmed by 5 bases and V by 3 bases; bases with no gene match: 7. The CDR3 consists of 15 residues. Germline assignment: CDR1 SGDLS and CDR2 YYNGEE. For the CDR3, the DNA is TGTGCCAGCAGCGCAGCGACTAGCGGGCTGGAGACCCAGTACTTC. As protein: CASSAATSGLETQYF. Filled out from reference TRBV9 and TRBJ2-5, the complete variable domain reads DSGVTQTPKHLITATGQRVTLRCSPRSGDLSVYWYQQSLDQGLQFLIQYYNGEERAKGNILERFSAQQFPDLHSELNLSSLELGDSALYFCASSAATSGLETQYFGPGTRLLVL.

The chain carries TRBV5-1 and TRBJ2-7; 7 bases fit TRBD1. CDR1 is SGHRS, CDR2 YFSETQ, per germline. The CDR3 has 15 amino acids. The V and J ends lost 4 bases and 3 bases, in that order; junction bases with no gene match: 10. The DNA for the CDR3 is TGCGCCAGCAGCCCGAGGACAGGTGTGGTCTACGAGCAGTACTTC. It translates to CASSPRTGVVYEQYF. Full variable domain (missing parts from reference TRBV5-1 and TRBJ2-7): KAGVTQTPRYLIKTRGQQVTLSCSPISGHRSVSWYQQTPGQGLQFLFEYFSETQRNKGNFPGRFSGRQFSNSRSEMNVSTLELGDSALYLCASSPRTGVVYEQYFGPGTRLTVT.

V is TRBV2 and J is TRBJ1-1; perhaps TRBD1 as D (5 bases). Germline values: CDR1 SNHLY, CDR2 FYNNEI. V was shortened by 4 bases and J by 1 base, with 13 bases between the two germline ends. The CDR3 runs 15 residues. The CDR3 region has the DNA TGTGCCAGCAGTGGGCGACAGAATAAGAACACTGAAGCTTTCTTT. Translated, it gives CASSGRQNKNTEAFF.

The rearrangement joins TRBV7-9 to TRBJ1-1; 7 bases match TRBD1. CDR3 length equals 14 residues. Losses at the gene ends were 6 bases for V and 4 bases for J; bases not matched to a gene: 8. Germline V gene data show CDR1 as SEHNR and CDR2 as FQNEAQ (reference sequence). CDR3 in DNA: TGTGCCAGCAGAAAATCAGGGGGTGGCACTGAAGCTTTCTTT. Amino acids: CASRKSGGGTEAFF.

The V gene is TRBV15, the J gene TRBJ1-1; 8 nucleotides match TRBD1. The CDR3 totals 14 residues. With V trimmed by 2 bases and J by 6 bases, 5 bases remained unmatched. Looked up from germline, CDR1 is LNHNV and CDR2 is YYDKDF (reference sequence). The chain's CDR3 is CATSRTGGRAEAFF. CDR3 nucleotide sequence: TGTGCCACCAGCAGAACAGGGGGACGGGCTGAAGCTTTCTTT.

This chain joins TRBV7-8 and TRBJ2-7; D perhaps matches TRBD1 (5 bases). The CDR3 runs to 13 residues. The germline gives CDR1 SGHVS, CDR2 FQNEAQ. V was cut by 5 bases and J by 2 bases, with 10 bases left in between. As DNA, the CDR3 is TGTGCCAGCAGCCAGGACACTGCCTACGAGCAGTACTTC. It is translated as CASSQDTAYEQYF.

The rearrangement joins TRBV25-1 to TRBJ2-1, with 8 bases that match TRBD2. CDR3 length: 16 amino acids. V dropped 3 bases and J dropped 7; count of bases not matched to a gene: 11. Germline CDR1 is MGHDK and CDR2 is SYGVNS. CDR3: CASSEDGRAIYNEQFF. The CDR3 DNA is TGTGCCAGCAGTGAGGACGGGAGGGCCATTTATAATGAGCAGTTCTTC.

The CDR3 DNA is TGTGCCAGCAGCTTAAGTCTGGAGCAACCCGGGCCCCAGCATTTT. Its translation is CASSLSLEQPGPQHF. The chain combines TRBV7-3 with TRBJ1-5, with unresolved D. Germline V gene sequence: CDR1 SGHTA, CDR2 FQGTGA. The V and J ends lost 1 base and 9 bases respectively, with 16 bases between them. The CDR3 has 15 residues.